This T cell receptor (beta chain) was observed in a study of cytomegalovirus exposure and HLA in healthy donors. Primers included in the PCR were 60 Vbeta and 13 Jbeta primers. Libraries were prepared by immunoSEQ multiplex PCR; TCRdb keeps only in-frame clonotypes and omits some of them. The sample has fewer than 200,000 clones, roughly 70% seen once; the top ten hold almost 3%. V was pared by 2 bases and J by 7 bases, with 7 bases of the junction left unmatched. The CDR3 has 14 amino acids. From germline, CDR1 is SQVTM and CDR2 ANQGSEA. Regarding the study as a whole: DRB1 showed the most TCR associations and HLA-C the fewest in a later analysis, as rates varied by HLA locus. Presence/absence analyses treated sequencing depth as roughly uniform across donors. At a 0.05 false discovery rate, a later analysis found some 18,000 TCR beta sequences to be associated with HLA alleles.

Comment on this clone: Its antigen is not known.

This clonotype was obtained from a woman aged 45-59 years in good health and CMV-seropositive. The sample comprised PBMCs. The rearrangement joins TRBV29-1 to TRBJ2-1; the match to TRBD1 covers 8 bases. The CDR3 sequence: CSVELTGGRNEQFF. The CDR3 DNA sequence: TGCAGCGTTGAACTTACAGGGGGTAGGAATGAGCAGTTCTTC.